The text below deals with one TCR beta chain. The sample belongs to a study of blood T cell repertoires in COVID-19. The table came from immunoSEQ multiplex PCR; TCRdb's copy has only in-frame clones and leaves some out. The table shows about 120,000 clones, with 85% to 90% occurring only once. This CDR3 spans 16 amino acids. Trimming took off 0 bases at V and 3 bases at J, with 17 bases between the two ends. Germline V gene data show CDR1 as GTSNPN and CDR2 as SVGIG (reference sequence). Input material: peripheral blood. This sequence originates from a man aged 55 to 70 with acute or convalescent COVID-19. V is TRBV30 and J is TRBJ1-1; D uncertain. CDR3 protein: CAWSVPEGRGYTEAFF. The CDR3, as DNA: TGTGCCTGGAGTGTACCTGAGGGCCGAGGATACACTGAAGCTTTCTTT.